This T cell receptor beta chain is drawn from a study of control samples from healthy donors and cancer patients. The CDR3 runs 14 residues. V lost 4 bases to trimming and J lost 7 bases, with 16 bases between them. In germline, CDR1 is MDHEN, CDR2 SYDVKM. The protocol was immunoSEQ multiplex PCR, while the TCRdb copy is restricted to in-frame clones and leaves out a portion. The sample records about 94,000 clones, 75% to 95% being singletons. The sample taken for sequencing was blood. The rearrangement uses TRBV28 and TRBJ1-2; D is unclear. This sequence originates from a woman aged 18-29 years in good health. CDR3: CASSSPRAEAGYTF. DNA for the CDR3: TGTGCCAGCAGTTCCCCACGGGCTGAAGCTGGCTACACCTTC.